This T cell receptor (beta chain) was identified during a study of blood T cells in healthy people across ages. V lost 1 base to trimming and J lost 7 bases; unmatched junction nucleotides: 9. The length of the CDR3 is 14 residues. CDR1 is DFQATT and CDR2 is SNEGSKA in the germline V gene (reference sequence). For the second PCR, which ran for 7 to 11 cycles, a sample-barcoded 5' primer and a J-beta primer mix were used. TCRdb re-analysed the 5' RACE reads in MiXCR, keeping a single row per CDR3 protein. The data show 1 million to 1.2 million distinct CDR3 sequences, with less than 45% seen just once and less than 15% held by the top ten.

The J gene is TRBJ1-2, the V gene TRBV20-1; 7 bases are shared with TRBD1. This TCR derives from a young man in good health. The sample was blood. CDR3 amino acids: CSARAQGGLSGYTF. The DNA for the CDR3 is TGCAGTGCTAGAGCCCAGGGGGGCCTCAGTGGCTACACCTTC.